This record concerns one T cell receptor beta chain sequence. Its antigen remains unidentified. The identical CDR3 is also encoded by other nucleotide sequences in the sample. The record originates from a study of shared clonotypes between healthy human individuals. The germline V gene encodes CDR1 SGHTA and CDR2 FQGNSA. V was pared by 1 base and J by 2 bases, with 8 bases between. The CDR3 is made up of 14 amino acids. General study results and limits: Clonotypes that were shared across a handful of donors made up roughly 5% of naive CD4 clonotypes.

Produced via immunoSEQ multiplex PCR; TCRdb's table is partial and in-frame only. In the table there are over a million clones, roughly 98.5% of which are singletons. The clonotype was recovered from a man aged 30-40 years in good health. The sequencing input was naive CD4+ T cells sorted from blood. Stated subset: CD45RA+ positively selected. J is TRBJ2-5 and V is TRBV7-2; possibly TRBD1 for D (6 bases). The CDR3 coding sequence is TGTGCCAGCAGCTTAGGGACAGCACAAGAGACCCAGTACTTC. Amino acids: CASSLGTAQETQYF.